Listed below are T cell receptor beta chains from one sample, sequenced in a study of T cell responses to AZD1222 COVID-19 vaccine. Generated by immunoSEQ multiplex PCR, the TCRdb table keeps only in-frame clones and is missing some. Of under 300,000 clones listed, over 85% were seen once; the top ten hold around 0.5%. Sequences were derived from peripheral blood, sampled on day 0 of AZD1222 vaccination. The receptors here all came from an adult in good health. CDR3s include the opening cysteine and the closing phenylalanine or tryptophan. D genes are given only for firm matches. Clone size is shown for a subset of rows, as once, few, many or a class of expanded clone.

j_gene | v_gene | abundance | d_gene | CDR3nt | CDR3aa
TRBJ2-1 | TRBV7-9 | once | TRBD2 | TGTGCCAGCAGCTCCCCCCCATCGTGGGAGGGCCGCTATGAGCAGTTCTTC | CASSSPPSWEGRYEQFF
TRBJ2-7 | TRBV7-9 | NA | NA | TGTGCCAGCAGCACGACCCTGGGTATTGACGAGCAGTACTTC | CASSTTLGIDEQYF
TRBJ2-1 | TRBV30 | NA | TRBD2 | TGTGCCTGGAGTGTCACTAGCGGGAGGATCGATGAGCAGTTCTTC | CAWSVTSGRIDEQFF
TRBJ1-6 | TRBV7-3 | NA | TRBD1 | TGTGCCAGCAGCTTAACACCACAGGGGTTTTCCTATAATTCACCCCTCCACTTT | CASSLTPQGFSYNSPLHF
TRBJ2-7 | TRBV28 | NA | TRBD1 | TGTGCCAGCAGTCCACAGGACAGGCCCCAATACGAGCAGTACTTC | CASSPQDRPQYEQYF
TRBJ2-7 | TRBV24-1 | NA | NA | TGTGCCACCAGTGATTTTACAGGGCACGAGCAGTACTTC | CATSDFTGHEQYF
TRBJ2-3 | TRBV6-4 | NA | TRBD2 | TGTGCCAGCAGTGAGGCTAGCGGGAAGGGGACAGATACGCAGTATTTT | CASSEASGKGTDTQYF
TRBJ1-1 | TRBV28 | NA | NA | TGTGCCAGCATCCTCAGTTCACCGAACACTGAAGCTTTCTTT | CASILSSPNTEAFF
TRBJ1-1 | TRBV5-4 | NA | NA | TGTGCCAGCAGCCTGGTATTGGGAAACACTGAAGCTTTCTTT | CASSLVLGNTEAFF
TRBJ2-2 | TRBV21-1 | NA | NA | TGTGCCAGCAGCGGATACTCGAACACCGGGGAGCTGTTTTTT | CASSGYSNTGELFF
TRBJ2-3 | TRBV28 | NA | NA | TGTGCCAGTTGGGGGGATACGCAGTATTTT | CASWGDTQYF
TRBJ2-1 | TRBV6-5 | NA | TRBD1 | TGTGCCAGCACCAGGACAGGGGGCTCCTACAATGAGCAGTTCTTC | CASTRTGGSYNEQFF
TRBJ2-1 | TRBV2 | NA | NA | TGTGCCAGCAGTGGACTAGGCTATGAGCAGTTCTTC | CASSGLGYEQFF
TRBJ1-2 | TRBV6-1 | NA | NA | TGTGCCAGCAGTGAAGTAGGGAGAAGCTACACCTTC | CASSEVGRSYTF
TRBJ2-7 | TRBV27 | once | TRBD1 | TGTGCCAGCAGTTTTTTGGACAGGGGAGCTCTCTACGAGCAGTACTTC | CASSFLDRGALYEQYF
TRBJ2-1 | TRBV19 | NA | NA | TGTGCCAGTAGGACCGGGACATTCGGGGTAGAGCGGGAATACTCCTACAATGAGCAGTTCTTC | CASRTGTFGVEREYSYNEQFF
TRBJ1-4 | TRBV28 | NA | TRBD1 | TGTGCCAGCAGCCGAACACCCTGGACAGGGATCAGAGGGAATGAAAAACTGTTTTTT | CASSRTPWTGIRGNEKLFF
TRBJ1-2 | TRBV27 | NA | TRBD1 | TGTGCCAGCAGACTAAACAGGGGAGGGGGCTACACCTTC | CASRLNRGGGYTF
TRBJ2-7 | TRBV18 | NA | NA | TGTGCCAGCTCACCAGAGACAGGCTCCTACGAGCAGTACTTC | CASSPETGSYEQYF
TRBJ2-7 | TRBV28 | NA | TRBD2 | TGTGCCAGCAGTGCGGGACTAGCGGGGTACGAGCAGTACTTC | CASSAGLAGYEQYF
TRBJ1-2 | TRBV28 | once | NA | TGTGCCAGCACCTTCCCGAGGGGGAGCTATGGCTACACCTTC | CASTFPRGSYGYTF
TRBJ1-3 | TRBV3-1/TRBV3-2 | once | NA | TGTGCCAGCAGCCAGGAGCCAGACACCATATATTTT | CASSQEPDTIYF
TRBJ2-7 | TRBV6-5 | once | TRBD1 | TGTGCCAGCGGCCCCTCGGGACAGGGGGGCGAGCAGTACTTC | CASGPSGQGGEQYF
TRBJ1-1 | TRBV2 | NA | NA | TGTGCCAGCCGATGGGACGCGGGAAACACTGAAGCTTTCTTT | CASRWDAGNTEAFF
TRBJ2-7 | TRBV4-1 | NA | TRBD2 | TGCGCCAGCAGCCTTAGCGGGGGGGCCTACGAGCAGTACTTC | CASSLSGGAYEQYF
TRBJ2-7 | TRBV7-9 | NA | TRBD1 | TGTGCCAGCAGCCGGGGGACAGGGACCTACGAGCAGTACTTC | CASSRGTGTYEQYF
TRBJ2-1 | TRBV3-1/TRBV3-2 | NA | NA | TGTGCCAGCAGCCAGGTGACACCGCAGTTCTTC | CASSQVTPQFF
TRBJ1-4 | TRBV2 | NA | NA | TGTGCCAGCACCCTACCACAGGGTTTGGAAAAACTGTTTTTT | CASTLPQGLEKLFF
TRBJ1-4 | TRBV2 | NA | NA | TGTGCCAGCAGAGGAAGGGGAGTAACTAATGAAAAACTGTTTTTT | CASRGRGVTNEKLFF
TRBJ1-1 | TRBV28 | NA | TRBD1 | TGTGCCAGCAGATACAGGGGATTGAACACTGAAGCTTTCTTT | CASRYRGLNTEAFF
TRBJ2-3 | TRBV6-5 | NA | TRBD1 | TGTGCCAGCAGTTACACCTCCGGGACAGGGGTTGGTACGCAGTATTTT | CASSYTSGTGVGTQYF
TRBJ1-2 | TRBV6-5 | NA | NA | TGTGCCAGCAGTTCAGACTCAGCGAACTATGGCTACACCTTC | CASSSDSANYGYTF
TRBJ2-3 | TRBV27 | NA | TRBD2 | TGTGCCAGCAGCTATCTAGCGGGGGCACGGAGCGCAGATACGCAGTATTTT | CASSYLAGARSADTQYF
TRBJ1-6 | TRBV9 | NA | NA | TGTGCCAGCAGCGTAGAAAGTGAAAATTCACCCCTCCACTTT | CASSVESENSPLHF
TRBJ2-2 | TRBV10-1 | NA | NA | TGCGCCAGAGGGACCGAGGGGACCGGGGAGCTGTTTTTT | CARGTEGTGELFF
TRBJ2-5 | TRBV3-1/TRBV3-2 | NA | TRBD2 | TGTGCCAGCAGCTCGAATCTAGCGGGAGGGCCGGAGACCCAGTACTTC | CASSSNLAGGPETQYF
TRBJ2-1 | TRBV12-2 | NA | NA | TGTGCAAGCCCCAGTGGTGCGGGAGGTATTCGGATTGAGCAGTTCTTC | CASPSGAGGIRIEQFF
TRBJ1-2 | TRBV6-5 | NA | NA | TGTGCCAGCAGTCGCGACACCATCTCTGGCTACACCTTC | CASSRDTISGYTF
TRBJ1-6 | TRBV19 | NA | NA | TGTGCCAGTAGTCCCGAGACGGTCAATTCACCCCTCCACTTT | CASSPETVNSPLHF
TRBJ2-1 | TRBV11-3 | NA | TRBD2 | TGTGCCAGCAGCGGAGGCGGGGGGCCCAATGAGCAGTTCTTC | CASSGGGGPNEQFF
TRBJ1-1 | TRBV28 | NA | TRBD1 | TGTGCCAGCAGAGACAGGGGTGTGAACACTGAAGCTTTCTTT | CASRDRGVNTEAFF
TRBJ1-1 | TRBV5-1 | once | NA | TGCGCCAGCAGGCTATTAGGTGTGGGGGACACTGAAGCTTTCTTT | CASRLLGVGDTEAFF
TRBJ1-6 | TRBV28 | NA | NA | TGTGCCAGCAGTCCCCGGGACTACTTTTCACCCCTCCACTTT | CASSPRDYFSPLHF
TRBJ1-5 | TRBV6-2/TRBV6-3 | NA | NA | TGTGCCAGCAGTTACTCGTCAAATCAGCCCCAGCATTTT | CASSYSSNQPQHF
TRBJ1-2 | TRBV27 | NA | NA | TGTGCCAGCACCGGATCGCCCAATGAGGTGGGGGGCTACACCTTC | CASTGSPNEVGGYTF
TRBJ2-7 | TRBV6-2/TRBV6-3 | NA | NA | TGTGCCAGCAGCCGGACTACCACCTACGAGCAGTACTTC | CASSRTTTYEQYF
TRBJ2-3 | TRBV2 | NA | NA | TGTGCCAGCAGTTTGCAGACAGATACGCAGTATTTT | CASSLQTDTQYF